The 27 T cell receptor beta chains in this list originate from one sample, sequenced in a study of cytomegalovirus exposure and HLA in healthy donors. The PCR contained 60 Vbeta and 13 Jbeta primers. Here immunoSEQ multiplex PCR was the method, and the copy in TCRdb shows in-frame clones only, minus some. The data show 150,000 to 200,000 clones, nearly 80% seen once. The specimen sequenced was PBMCs. The receptors stem from a woman under 40 in good health and CMV-seropositive.

As to this clone: Other DNA variants within this sample encode the same CDR3. CDR3 DNA sequence: TGTGCCAGCAGCTTGTCAGGATATAATTCACCCCTCCACTTT. This sequence encodes CASSLSGYNSPLHF. The chain joins TRBV5-6 to TRBJ1-6; D is uncertain. Trimming removed 1 base at V and 4 bases at J, with 6 bases between. Germline V gene sequence: CDR1 SGHDT, CDR2 YYEEEE. The CDR3 spans 14 residues.

The genes are TRBV7-8 and TRBJ2-2, with a weak D call TRBD2 (6 bases). CDR3 length: 17 residues. Germline V lookup: CDR1 SGHVS, CDR2 FQNEAQ. V was trimmed by 2 bases and J by 4 bases, leaving 17 bases between them. CDR3 region: CASSLQPGGRVTGELFF. DNA for the CDR3: TGTGCCAGCAGCTTACAACCCGGGGGTCGGGTCACCGGGGAGCTGTTTTTT.

The rearrangement uses TRBV19 and TRBJ1-2, with 11 bases aligning to TRBD1. CDR3 size: 16 residues. In germline, CDR1 is LNHDA, CDR2 SQIVND (reference sequence). The V segment lost 9 bases and the J segment 0 bases; nucleotides outside the gene matches: 9. This CDR3 reads CASLRDRGFPNYGYTF. In DNA, the CDR3 is TGTGCCAGCCTTCGGGACAGGGGGTTCCCTAACTATGGCTACACCTTC.

V is TRBV28 and J is TRBJ2-1, with D maybe TRBD2 (6 bases). Deletions cut 3 bases from V and 0 bases from J, with 6 bases between. This CDR3 has 14 amino acids. The germline gives CDR1 MDHEN, CDR2 SYDVKM. CDR3 nucleotides: TGTGCCAGCAGTTTCGGGGGCTCCTACAATGAGCAGTTCTTC. Translated: CASSFGGSYNEQFF. Filled out from reference TRBV28 and TRBJ2-1, the complete variable domain reads DVKVTQSSRYLVKRTGEKVFLECVQDMDHENMFWYRQDPGLGLRLIYFSYDVKMKEKGDIPEGYSVSREKKERFSLILESASTNQTSMYLCASSFGGSYNEQFFGPGTRLTVL.

The gene calls are TRBV2 and TRBJ2-1; D is perhaps TRBD2 (6 bases). The CDR3 runs 14 residues. The V end was cut by 8 bases, the J end by 10 bases, with 21 bases between. Germline CDR1 is SNHLY and CDR2 is FYNNEI. The CDR3 DNA follows: TGTGCCAGCGGGGAGGTGGGGCCCAGCGGGGAGCAGTTCTTC. This sequence encodes CASGEVGPSGEQFF. Full variable domain (remainder filled in from reference TRBV2 and TRBJ2-1): EPEVTQTPSHQVTQMGQEVILRCVPISNHLYFYWYRQILGQKVEFLVSFYNNEISEKSEIFDDQFSVERPDGSNFTLKIRSTKLEDSAMYFCASGEVGPSGEQFFGPGTRLTVL.

V is TRBV6-5 and J is TRBJ1-4, with TRBD1 matching 7 bases. This CDR3 has 15 amino acids. CDR1 is MNHEY and CDR2 is SVGAGI in the germline V gene. The V segment lost 6 bases and the J segment 5 bases; nucleotides outside the gene matches: 9. CDR3 in DNA: TGTGCCAGCAGCCGCCGGGACAGCTTAAATGAAAAACTGTTTTTT. It encodes CASSRRDSLNEKLFF.

This chain connects TRBV18 to TRBJ1-5, with D unresolved. This CDR3 is built from 16 residues. V was trimmed by 1 base and J by 0 bases, leaving 10 bases between them. Germline V gene lookup returns CDR1 KGHSH and CDR2 LQKENI. The CDR3 protein is CASSPLPLGSNQPQHF. CDR3 nucleotides: TGTGCCAGCTCACCACTCCCCCTCGGTAGCAATCAGCCCCAGCATTTT.

J is TRBJ2-5 and V is TRBV20-1; no clear D gene. The CDR3 is 10 amino acids. Germline V lookup: CDR1 DFQATT, CDR2 SNEGSKA (reference sequence). With 4 bases removed from V and 6 bases from J, the gap between germline ends came to 6 bases. CDR3 DNA: TGCAGTGCTAAGAGGAAGACCCAGTACTTC. Translation gives CSAKRKTQYF.

This sequence joins TRBV4-3 and TRBJ2-7, with TRBD2 as a possible D gene (5 bases). V was shortened by 1 base and J by 9 bases, with 10 bases between the two germline ends. Germline CDR1 is LGHNA and CDR2 is YSLEER. CDR3 length: 12 amino acids. CDR3 sequence reads: CASSQGSSGQYF. The CDR3 region has the DNA TGCGCCAGCAGCCAAGGGTCCAGCGGGCAGTACTTC.

V is TRBV19 and J is TRBJ1-5; the D is unclear. The CDR3 has 15 amino acids. V gave up 2 bases and J gave up 0 bases, with 8 bases separating them. Germline V gene data show CDR1 as LNHDA and CDR2 as SQIVND (reference sequence). CDR3 in DNA: TGTGCCAGTAGTATAAGCCAGGATAGCAATCAGCCCCAGCATTTT. Its protein is CASSISQDSNQPQHF.

The chain recombines TRBV4-3 with TRBJ1-6, with TRBD1 as a possible D gene (6 bases). V was pared by 3 bases and J by 0 bases, with 6 bases between. This CDR3 contains 15 residues. In germline, CDR1 is LGHNA, CDR2 YSLEER. CDR3 amino acids: CASSQDSSYNSPLHF. DNA for the CDR3: TGCGCCAGCAGCCAGGACAGCTCCTATAATTCACCCCTCCACTTT.

V is TRBV28 and J is TRBJ2-3, with 10 bases identical to TRBD1. The CDR3 length is 20 residues. Germline CDR1 and CDR2: MDHEN and SYDVKM. J was trimmed by 3 bases and V by 3 bases; bases with no gene match: 18. The CDR3 protein is CASSFPGQGPRTSPTDTQYF. In nucleotides, the CDR3 is TGTGCCAGCAGTTTTCCGGGACAGGGGCCGCGCACGAGTCCTACAGATACGCAGTATTTT.

CDR3 residues: CASSTWGGEKLFF. The CDR3 coding sequence is TGTGCCAGCAGCACATGGGGAGGTGAAAAACTGTTTTTT. The V gene is TRBV11-2, the J gene TRBJ1-4; no firm D call. Germline V gene lookup returns CDR1 SGHAT and CDR2 FQNNGV. V gave up 5 bases and J gave up 7 bases, with 11 bases separating them. The CDR3 is 13 amino acids.

The genes are TRBV28 and TRBJ2-1; 8 bases map to TRBD2. The junction had 11 bases not matched to a gene; V was cut back by 6 bases and J by 10 bases. There are 14 residues in the CDR3. CDR1 and CDR2 (germline): MDHEN, SYDVKM. Here the CDR3 DNA reads TGTGCCAGCAGGCCGGGACTAGTCTTGTTCGAGCAGTTCTTC. Protein: CASRPGLVLFEQFF.

The chain is built from TRBV5-1 and TRBJ2-3; 9 bases fit TRBD1. The CDR3 runs 15 residues. The V segment lost 0 bases and the J segment 7 bases; nucleotides outside the gene matches: 6. In germline, CDR1 is SGHRS, CDR2 YFSETQ. CDR3 residues: CASSLGGQGRYTQYF. The CDR3 bases are TGCGCCAGCAGCTTGGGGGGACAGGGTCGATATACGCAGTATTTT. The variable domain in full, with the rest retrieved from reference TRBV5-1 and TRBJ2-3, is KAGVTQTPRYLIKTRGQQVTLSCSPISGHRSVSWYQQTPGQGLQFLFEYFSETQRNKGNFPGRFSGRQFSNSRSEMNVSTLELGDSALYLCASSLGGQGRYTQYFGPGTRLTVL.

The J gene is TRBJ2-1, the V gene TRBV5-1; perhaps TRBD1 as D (6 bases). Germline CDR1 reads SGHRS; CDR2 reads YFSETQ. There are 16 residues in the CDR3. Trimming left V 0 bases short and J 5 bases short, with 15 bases between. The CDR3 DNA follows: TGCGCCAGCAGCTTGGCAGGGGCTAGGGCGAACAATGAGCAGTTCTTC. Translating gives CASSLAGARANNEQFF.

As for this clone: The same CDR3 arises from other DNA sequences in this sample as well. V and J are TRBV7-8 and TRBJ1-1; no clear D. Germline V gene lookup returns CDR1 SGHVS and CDR2 FQNEAQ. This CDR3 comprises 15 residues. The ends were cut back, 1 base at V and 0 bases at J, with 9 bases in the middle. DNA of the CDR3: TGTGCCAGCAGCTTAGTCGGAGGGATGAACACTGAAGCTTTCTTT. Its protein product is CASSLVGGMNTEAFF. The full variable domain, completed using reference TRBV7-8 and TRBJ1-1, is GAGVSQSPRYKVAKRGQDVALRCDPISGHVSLFWYQQALGQGPEFLTYFQNEAQLDKSGLPSDRFFAERPEGSVSTLKIQRTQQEDSAVYLCASSLVGGMNTEAFFGQGTRLTVV.

This chain connects TRBV7-8 to TRBJ2-1; TRBD2 matches at 8 bases. This CDR3 region has 14 residues. Germline CDR1 is SGHVS and CDR2 is FQNEAQ. V was clipped by 3 bases and J by 3 bases; unmatched bases: 1. The CDR3 loop is CASSLGTSYNEQFF. The DNA for the CDR3 is TGTGCCAGCAGCTTGGGGACTAGCTACAATGAGCAGTTCTTC.

This rearrangement joins TRBV6-5 to TRBJ2-5, with D possibly TRBD1 on 5 matching bases. The J call is doubtful: the DNA matches TRBJ2-7 better. Germline-derived CDR1 and CDR2 are MNHEY and SVGAGI. The CDR3 sequence is 13 residues long. CDR3 loop: CATLGSRGYEQYF. The CDR3, as DNA: TGTGCCACCCTAGGGTCTAGGGGCTACGAGCAGTACTTC.

The V call is TRBV2, the J call TRBJ1-2; TRBD1 matches at 9 bases. Trimming removed 9 bases from V and 8 bases from J; junction bases left unmatched: 4. This CDR3 comprises 11 residues. Germline V gene lookup returns CDR1 SNHLY and CDR2 FYNNEI. Here the CDR3 DNA reads TGTGCCAGACGACAGGGGGGAGGCTACACCTTC. Protein product: CARRQGGGYTF.

The genes are TRBV2 and TRBJ1-5; no firm D call. V was shortened by 2 bases and J by 6 bases, with 14 bases between the two germline ends. The CDR3 loop spans 15 amino acids. The germline gives CDR1 SNHLY, CDR2 FYNNEI. CDR3 DNA sequence: TGTGCCAGCAGTGAATCGGGGAAGGTGGGTCAGCCCCAGCATTTT. Translated, it gives CASSESGKVGQPQHF.

The V gene is TRBV2, the J gene TRBJ2-5, with D perhaps matching TRBD1 (5 bases). Trimming removed 8 bases at V and 2 bases at J, with 15 bases between. This CDR3 comprises 14 residues. The germline V gene has CDR1 SNHLY and CDR2 FYNNEI. CDR3 protein: CASGAGTGQETQYF. DNA for the CDR3: TGTGCCAGCGGGGCAGGAACAGGTCAAGAGACCCAGTACTTC. Using reference TRBV2 and TRBJ2-5 for the parts outside the CDR3, the full variable domain is EPEVTQTPSHQVTQMGQEVILRCVPISNHLYFYWYRQILGQKVEFLVSFYNNEISEKSEIFDDQFSVERPDGSNFTLKIRSTKLEDSAMYFCASGAGTGQETQYFGPGTRLLVL.

The chain uses TRBV4-3 and TRBJ1-1; D unresolved. The V and J ends lost 0 bases and 1 base respectively, with 9 bases between them. The CDR3 spans 15 residues. CDR1 LGHNA and CDR2 YSLEER come from the germline V gene. CDR3 region: CASSQEADSNTEAFF. Written as DNA, the CDR3 is TGCGCCAGCAGCCAAGAGGCAGATTCGAACACTGAAGCTTTCTTT.

The J gene is TRBJ2-3, the V gene TRBV10-3; possibly TRBD2 for D (5 bases). Germline V gives CDR1 ENHRY, CDR2 SYGVKD. V gave up 5 bases and J gave up 8 bases, with 11 bases separating them. This CDR3 has 12 residues. In DNA form, the CDR3 reads TGTGCCATCAGTTTTCAACTAGGTACGCAGTATTTT. It is translated as CAISFQLGTQYF.

This clone appeared a single time. The gene calls are TRBV2 and TRBJ2-5; 7 positions agree with TRBD1. The CDR3 consists of 14 residues. Germline assignment: CDR1 SNHLY and CDR2 FYNNEI. V dropped 4 bases and J dropped 5; count of bases not matched to a gene: 7. This chain's CDR3 is CASSGDSEVETQYF. In DNA form, the CDR3 reads TGTGCCAGCAGTGGGGACAGCGAGGTGGAGACCCAGTACTTC.

This clone was recorded a few times. Distinct nucleotide sequences in the sample also encode this CDR3. The chain has TRBV2 and TRBJ1-5; a possible D gene is TRBD1 (6 bases). The V and J ends lost 1 base and 4 bases respectively, with 8 bases between them. CDR1 SNHLY and CDR2 FYNNEI come from the germline V gene. The CDR3 runs 14 residues. The CDR3 sequence: CASSEGQGNQPQHF. CDR3 coding DNA: TGTGCCAGCAGTGAAGGGCAGGGGAATCAGCCCCAGCATTTT.

This clone was recorded a few times. This chain uses TRBV7-2 with TRBJ1-1; D remains unclear. V was pared by 1 base and J by 0 bases, with 9 bases between. The CDR3 has 15 residues. CDR1 SGHTA and CDR2 FQGNSA come from the germline V gene. The CDR3 region has the DNA TGTGCCAGCAGCTTAGTTCTCGGGGTGAACACTGAAGCTTTCTTT. Amino acids: CASSLVLGVNTEAFF.